The clone carrying this T cell receptor beta chain was observed a few times. The same CDR3 also results from other DNA sequences found in this sample. V lost 1 base, J lost 0 bases, and 0 bases stayed unmatched. This CDR3 contains 16 residues. Germline assignment: CDR1 SGHRS and CDR2 YFSETQ. The data originate from a study of blood T cell repertoires in COVID-19. Study in general: Whether acute or convalescent, the COVID-19 samples came from the United States, Italy and Spain. Nucleic acid was either cDNA or gDNA, and it came from T cells, B-cell-depleted T cells, or PBMCs.

Original handling: Amplification from reference gene primers served as the basis for estimated nucleated cell counts. The protocol was immunoSEQ multiplex PCR, while the TCRdb copy is restricted to in-frame clones and leaves out a portion. The DNA gave D and trimming, while V, J and clone size come from that table. The sample records about 360,000 clones, around 87% being singletons. The sample taken for sequencing was peripheral blood. The V gene is TRBV5-1, the J gene TRBJ2-1; 11 positions match TRBD2. The TCR originated in a human donor in a cohort sampled during active COVID-19. The CDR3 coding sequence is TGCGCCAGCAGCTTGACTAGCGGGAGCTCCTACAATGAGCAGTTCTTC. Translating it yields CASSLTSGSSYNEQFF.